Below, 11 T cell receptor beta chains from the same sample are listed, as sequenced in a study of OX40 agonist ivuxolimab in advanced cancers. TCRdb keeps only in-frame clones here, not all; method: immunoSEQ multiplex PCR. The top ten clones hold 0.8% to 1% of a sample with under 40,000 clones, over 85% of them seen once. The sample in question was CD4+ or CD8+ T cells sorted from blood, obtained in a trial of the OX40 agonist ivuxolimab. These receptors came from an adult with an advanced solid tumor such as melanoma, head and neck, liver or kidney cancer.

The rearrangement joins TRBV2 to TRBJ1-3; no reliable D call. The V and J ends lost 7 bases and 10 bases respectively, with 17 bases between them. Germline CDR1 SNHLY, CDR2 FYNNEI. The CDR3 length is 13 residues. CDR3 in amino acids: CASTTTQDGTIYF. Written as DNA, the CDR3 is TGTGCCAGCACGACGACCCAAGATGGAACCATATATTTT.

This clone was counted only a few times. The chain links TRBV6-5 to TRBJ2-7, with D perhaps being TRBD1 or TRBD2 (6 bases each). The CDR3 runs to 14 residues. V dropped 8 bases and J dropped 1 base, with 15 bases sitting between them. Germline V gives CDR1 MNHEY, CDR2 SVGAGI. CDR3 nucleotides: TGTGCCAGCTCTTACAGGGCGGGGTCCTACGAGCAGTACTTC. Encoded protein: CASSYRAGSYEQYF.

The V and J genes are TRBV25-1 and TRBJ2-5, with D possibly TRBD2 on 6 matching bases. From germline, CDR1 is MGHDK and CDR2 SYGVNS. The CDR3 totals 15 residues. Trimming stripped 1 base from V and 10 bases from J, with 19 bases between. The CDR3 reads CASSESRAVAEDQYF. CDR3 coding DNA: TGTGCCAGCAGTGAATCGAGAGCGGTAGCGGAAGACCAGTACTTC.

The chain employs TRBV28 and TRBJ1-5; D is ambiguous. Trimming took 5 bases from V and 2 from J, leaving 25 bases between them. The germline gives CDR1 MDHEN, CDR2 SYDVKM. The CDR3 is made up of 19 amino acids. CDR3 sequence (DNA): TGTGCCAGCAGTCCGCAAACTTTGGGCTTAAACGGGGGCAATCAGCCCCAGCATTTT. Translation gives CASSPQTLGLNGGNQPQHF.

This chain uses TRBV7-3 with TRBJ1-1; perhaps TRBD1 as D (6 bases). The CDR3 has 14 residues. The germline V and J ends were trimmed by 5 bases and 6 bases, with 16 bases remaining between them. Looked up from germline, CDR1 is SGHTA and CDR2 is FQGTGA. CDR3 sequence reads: CASSPQGRGPEAFF. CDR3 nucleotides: TGTGCCAGCAGCCCGCAGGGGCGGGGCCCTGAAGCTTTCTTT. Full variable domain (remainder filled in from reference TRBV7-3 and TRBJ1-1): GAGVSQTPSNKVTEKGKYVELRCDPISGHTALYWYRQSLGQGPEFLIYFQGTGAADDSGLPNDRFFAVRPEGSVSTLKIQRTERGDSAVYLCASSPQGRGPEAFFGQGTRLTVV.

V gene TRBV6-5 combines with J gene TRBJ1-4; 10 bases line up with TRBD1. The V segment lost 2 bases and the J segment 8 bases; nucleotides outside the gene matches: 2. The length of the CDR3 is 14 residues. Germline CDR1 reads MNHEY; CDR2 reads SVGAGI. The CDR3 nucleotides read TGTGCCAGCAGTTACGGGACAGGGGAAGAAAAACTGTTTTTT. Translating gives CASSYGTGEEKLFF.

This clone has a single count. CDR3 nucleotide sequence: TGTGCCAGTAGTATAGGTACTAGCGGGACAGAGACCCAGTACTTC. It codes for CASSIGTSGTETQYF. The chain recombines TRBV19 with TRBJ2-5, with 10 bases lining up with TRBD2. CDR1 and CDR2 from the germline V gene are LNHDA and SQIVND (reference sequence). J gave up 4 bases and V 1 base, and 3 bases lay outside the gene matches. The CDR3 is 15 amino acids.

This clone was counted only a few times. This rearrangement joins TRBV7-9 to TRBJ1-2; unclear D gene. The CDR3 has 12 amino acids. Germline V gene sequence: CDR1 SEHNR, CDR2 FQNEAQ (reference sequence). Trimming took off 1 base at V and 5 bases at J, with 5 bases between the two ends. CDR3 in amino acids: CASSLDSYGYTF. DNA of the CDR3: TGTGCCAGCAGCTTAGACAGTTATGGCTACACCTTC. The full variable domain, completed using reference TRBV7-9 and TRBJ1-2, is DTGVSQNPRHKITKRGQNVTFRCDPISEHNRLYWYRQTLGQGPEFLTYFQNEAQLEKSRLLSDRFSAERPKGSFSTLEIQRTEQGDSAMYLCASSLDSYGYTFGSGTRLTVV.

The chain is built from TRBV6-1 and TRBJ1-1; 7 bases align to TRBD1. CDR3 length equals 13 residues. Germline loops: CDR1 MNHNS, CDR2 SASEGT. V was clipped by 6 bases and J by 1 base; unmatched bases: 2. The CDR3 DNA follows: TGTGCCAGCAGCCGGACAGGGAACACTGAAGCTTTCTTT. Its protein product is CASSRTGNTEAFF.

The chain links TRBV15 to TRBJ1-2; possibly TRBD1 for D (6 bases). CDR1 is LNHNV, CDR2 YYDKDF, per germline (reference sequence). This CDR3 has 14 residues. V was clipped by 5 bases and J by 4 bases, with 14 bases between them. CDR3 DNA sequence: TGTGCCACCAGCGGAACAGGGATCGGCTATGGCTACACCTTC. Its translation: CATSGTGIGYGYTF.

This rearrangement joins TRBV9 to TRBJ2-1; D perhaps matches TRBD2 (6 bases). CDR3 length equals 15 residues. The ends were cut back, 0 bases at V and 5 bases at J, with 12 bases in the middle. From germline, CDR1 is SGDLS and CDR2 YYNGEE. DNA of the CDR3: TGTGCCAGCAGCGTAGCCTCGACTAGTCACAATGAGCAGTTCTTC. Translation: CASSVASTSHNEQFF. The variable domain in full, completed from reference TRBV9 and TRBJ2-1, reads DSGVTQTPKHLITATGQRVTLRCSPRSGDLSVYWYQQSLDQGLQFLIQYYNGEERAKGNILERFSAQQFPDLHSELNLSSLELGDSALYFCASSVASTSHNEQFFGPGTRLTVL.